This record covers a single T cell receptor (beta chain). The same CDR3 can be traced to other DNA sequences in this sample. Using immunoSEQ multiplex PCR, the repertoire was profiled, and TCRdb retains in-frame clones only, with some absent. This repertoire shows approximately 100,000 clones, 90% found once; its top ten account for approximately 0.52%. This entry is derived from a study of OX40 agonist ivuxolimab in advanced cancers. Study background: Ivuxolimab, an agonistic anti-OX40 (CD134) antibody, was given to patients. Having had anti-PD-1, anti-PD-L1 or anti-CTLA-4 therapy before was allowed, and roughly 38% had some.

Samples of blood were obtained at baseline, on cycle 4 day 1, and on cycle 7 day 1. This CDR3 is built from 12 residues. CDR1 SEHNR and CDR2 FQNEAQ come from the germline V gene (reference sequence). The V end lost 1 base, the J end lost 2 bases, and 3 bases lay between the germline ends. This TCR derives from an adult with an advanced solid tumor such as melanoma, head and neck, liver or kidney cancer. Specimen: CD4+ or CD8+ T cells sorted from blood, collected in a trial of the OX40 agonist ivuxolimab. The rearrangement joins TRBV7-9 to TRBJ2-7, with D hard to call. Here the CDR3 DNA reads TGTGCCAGCAGCTTAGGGACCTACGAGCAGTACTTC. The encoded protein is CASSLGTYEQYF. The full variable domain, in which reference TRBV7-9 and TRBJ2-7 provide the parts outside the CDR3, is DTGVSQNPRHKITKRGQNVTFRCDPISEHNRLYWYRQTLGQGPEFLTYFQNEAQLEKSRLLSDRFSAERPKGSFSTLEIQRTEQGDSAMYLCASSLGTYEQYFGPGTRLTVT.